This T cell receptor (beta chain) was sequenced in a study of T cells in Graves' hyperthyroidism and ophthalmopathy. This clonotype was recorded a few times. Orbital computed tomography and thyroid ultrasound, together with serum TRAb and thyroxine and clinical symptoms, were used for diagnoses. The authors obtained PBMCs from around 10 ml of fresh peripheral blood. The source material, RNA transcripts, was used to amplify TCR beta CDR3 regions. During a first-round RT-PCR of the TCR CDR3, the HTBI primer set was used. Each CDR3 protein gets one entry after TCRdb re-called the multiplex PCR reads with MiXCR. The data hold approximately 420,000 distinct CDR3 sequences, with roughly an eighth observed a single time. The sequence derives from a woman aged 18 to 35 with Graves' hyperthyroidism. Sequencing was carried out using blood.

CDR3 DNA: TGTGCCAGTAGTATAGCTCAGGTAGGCACTGAAGCTTTCTTT. As protein: CASSIAQVGTEAFF. The chain uses TRBV19 and TRBJ1-1; D is undetermined. The CDR3 totals 14 residues. Trimming took 1 base from V and 4 from J, leaving 10 bases between them. Germline CDR1 LNHDA, CDR2 SQIVND (reference sequence).